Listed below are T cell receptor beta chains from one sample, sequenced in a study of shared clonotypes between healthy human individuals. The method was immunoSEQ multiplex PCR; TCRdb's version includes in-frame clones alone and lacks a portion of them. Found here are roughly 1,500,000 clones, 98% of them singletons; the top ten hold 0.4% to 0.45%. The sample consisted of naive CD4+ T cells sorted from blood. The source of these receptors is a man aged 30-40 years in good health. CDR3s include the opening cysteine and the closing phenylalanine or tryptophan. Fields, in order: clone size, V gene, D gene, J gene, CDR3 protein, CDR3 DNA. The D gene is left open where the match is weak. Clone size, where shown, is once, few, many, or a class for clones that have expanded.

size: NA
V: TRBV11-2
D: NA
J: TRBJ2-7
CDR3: CASSRIYEQYF
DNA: TGTGCCAGCAGTAGGATATACGAGCAGTACTTC

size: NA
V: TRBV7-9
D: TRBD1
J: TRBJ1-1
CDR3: CASSSTGVNTEAFF
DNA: TGTGCCAGCAGCTCGACAGGGGTGAACACTGAAGCTTTCTTT

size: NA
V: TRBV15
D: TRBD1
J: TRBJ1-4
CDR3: CATSRDVRGPFF
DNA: TGTGCCACCAGCAGAGATGTGAGGGGGCCGTTTTTT

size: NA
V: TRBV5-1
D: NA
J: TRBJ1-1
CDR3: CASSPDGKTGTEAFF
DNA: TGCGCCAGCAGCCCGGATGGTAAAACAGGGACTGAAGCTTTCTTT

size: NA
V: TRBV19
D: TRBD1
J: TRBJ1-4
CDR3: CASRQPGQTNEKLFF
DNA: TGTGCCAGTAGACAACCGGGACAGACTAATGAAAAACTGTTTTTT

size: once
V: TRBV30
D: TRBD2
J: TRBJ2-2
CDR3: CAWSVLAGVTGELFF
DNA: TGTGCCTGGAGTGTACTAGCGGGAGTCACCGGGGAGCTGTTTTTT

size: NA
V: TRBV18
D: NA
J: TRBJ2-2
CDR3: CASPTSGEGELFF
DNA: TGTGCCAGCCCTACCAGTGGAGAGGGGGAGCTGTTTTTT

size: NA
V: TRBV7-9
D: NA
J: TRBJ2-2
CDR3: CASSPPGHPRNTGELFF
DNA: TGTGCCAGCAGCCCTCCGGGACATCCAAGGAACACCGGGGAGCTGTTTTTT

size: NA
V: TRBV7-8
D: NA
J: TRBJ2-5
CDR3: CASSLRDTQETQYF
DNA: TGTGCCAGCAGCTTAAGGGACACCCAAGAGACCCAGTACTTC

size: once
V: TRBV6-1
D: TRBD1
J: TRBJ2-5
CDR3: CASRQGAITVETQYF
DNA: TGTGCCAGCAGGCAGGGGGCGATAACGGTCGAGACCCAGTACTTC

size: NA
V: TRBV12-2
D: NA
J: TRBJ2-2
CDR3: CASRLAYGSGELFF
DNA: TGTGCAAGTCGCTTAGCGTACGGGTCCGGGGAGCTGTTTTTT

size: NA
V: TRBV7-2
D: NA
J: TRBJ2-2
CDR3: CASSLNPGVHGELFF
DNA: TGTGCCAGCAGCTTAAATCCGGGGGTTCACGGGGAGCTGTTTTTT

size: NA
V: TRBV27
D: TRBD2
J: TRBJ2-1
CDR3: CASSLLGLAETNEQFF
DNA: TGTGCCAGCAGTCTTCTTGGACTAGCGGAGACTAATGAGCAGTTCTTC

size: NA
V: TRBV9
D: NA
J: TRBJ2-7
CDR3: CASSVSPGPHYEQYF
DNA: TGTGCCAGCAGCGTCTCGCCGGGACCACACTACGAGCAGTACTTC

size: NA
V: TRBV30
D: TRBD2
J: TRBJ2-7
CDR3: CAWSVIAGVSYEQYF
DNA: TGTGCCTGGAGTGTAATAGCGGGCGTCTCCTACGAGCAGTACTTC

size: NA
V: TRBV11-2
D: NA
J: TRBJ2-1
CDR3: CASSPSSSSYNEQFF
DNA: TGTGCCAGCAGCCCCTCTTCGAGCTCCTACAATGAGCAGTTCTTC

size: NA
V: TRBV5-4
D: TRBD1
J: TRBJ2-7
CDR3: CASSGTGQGAGEQYF
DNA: TGTGCCAGTTCAGGAACGGGACAGGGGGCAGGGGAGCAGTACTTC

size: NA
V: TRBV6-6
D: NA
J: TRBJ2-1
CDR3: CASSLKGVGHNEQFF
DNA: TGTGCCAGCAGTTTAAAAGGTGTGGGCCACAATGAGCAGTTCTTC

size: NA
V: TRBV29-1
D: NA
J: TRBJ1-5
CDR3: CSVQGQGGQPQHF
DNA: TGCAGCGTCCAAGGGCAGGGAGGGCAGCCCCAGCATTTT

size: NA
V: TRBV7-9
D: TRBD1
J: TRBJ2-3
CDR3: CASSLGDRVAHTDTQYF
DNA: TGTGCCAGCAGCTTAGGCGACAGGGTGGCCCACACAGATACGCAGTATTTT

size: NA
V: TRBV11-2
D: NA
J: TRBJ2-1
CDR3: CASTGGTVTWSSYNEQFF
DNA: TGTGCCAGCACCGGGGGGACAGTTACTTGGAGCTCCTACAATGAGCAGTTCTTC

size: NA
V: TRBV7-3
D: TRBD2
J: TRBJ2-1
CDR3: CASSLASGSEHEQFF
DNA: TGTGCCAGCAGCCTCGCTAGCGGGAGTGAGCATGAGCAGTTCTTC

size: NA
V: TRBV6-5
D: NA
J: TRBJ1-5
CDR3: CATRAGPYQPQHF
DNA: TGTGCCACCCGGGCCGGGCCCTATCAGCCCCAGCATTTT

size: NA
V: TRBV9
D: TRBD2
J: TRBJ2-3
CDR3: CASSVASGRGTDTQYF
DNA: TGTGCCAGCAGCGTAGCTAGCGGGAGGGGCACAGATACGCAGTATTTT

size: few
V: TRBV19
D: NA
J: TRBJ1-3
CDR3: CASRGGNTIYF
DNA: TGTGCCAGTAGGGGTGGAAACACCATATATTTT

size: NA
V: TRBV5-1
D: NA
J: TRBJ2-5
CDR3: CASSRRGKETQYF
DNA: TGCGCCAGCAGCCGACGGGGCAAGGAGACCCAGTACTTC

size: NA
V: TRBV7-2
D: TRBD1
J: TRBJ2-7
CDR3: CASSLATGSTYEQYF
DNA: TGTGCCAGCAGCTTAGCGACAGGGAGTACCTACGAGCAGTACTTC

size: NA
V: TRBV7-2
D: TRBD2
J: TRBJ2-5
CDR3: CASSQVLAGGPGKTQYF
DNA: TGTGCCAGCAGCCAAGTACTAGCGGGAGGGCCTGGTAAGACCCAGTACTTC

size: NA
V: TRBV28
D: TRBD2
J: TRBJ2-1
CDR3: CASTGAGGYNEQFF
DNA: TGTGCCAGCACCGGGGCGGGAGGGTACAATGAGCAGTTCTTC

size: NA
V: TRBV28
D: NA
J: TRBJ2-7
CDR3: CASSLGAGLSHEQYF
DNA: TGTGCCAGCAGTTTAGGGGCGGGTCTGTCTCACGAGCAGTACTTC

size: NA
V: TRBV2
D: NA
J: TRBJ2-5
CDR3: CASSETGETQYF
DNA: TGTGCCAGCAGTGAAACCGGGGAGACCCAGTACTTC

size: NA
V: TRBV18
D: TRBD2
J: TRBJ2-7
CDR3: CASSPGTSGRNFYEQYF
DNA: TGTGCCAGCTCACCAGGGACCAGCGGGAGGAATTTTTACGAGCAGTACTTC

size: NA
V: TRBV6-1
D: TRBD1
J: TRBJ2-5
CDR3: CASRNRDRGRETQYF
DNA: TGTGCCAGCAGAAACCGGGACAGGGGGCGAGAGACCCAGTACTTC

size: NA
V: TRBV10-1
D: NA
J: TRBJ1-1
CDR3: CASSAGRGNTEAFF
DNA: TGCGCCAGCAGTGCAGGAAGGGGGAACACTGAAGCTTTCTTT

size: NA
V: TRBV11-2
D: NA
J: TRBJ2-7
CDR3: CASSLGGGGGYEQYF
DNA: TGTGCCAGCAGCTTAGGAGGTGGGGGAGGCTACGAGCAGTACTTC

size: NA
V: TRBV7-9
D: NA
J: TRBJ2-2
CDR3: CASSPGGTGELFF
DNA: TGTGCCAGCAGCCCCGGAGGAACCGGGGAGCTGTTTTTT

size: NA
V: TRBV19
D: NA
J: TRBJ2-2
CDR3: CASGLEVYTGELFF
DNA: TGTGCCAGTGGGCTGGAGGTATACACCGGGGAGCTGTTTTTT

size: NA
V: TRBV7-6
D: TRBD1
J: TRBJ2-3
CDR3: CASSGHRGSTDTQYF
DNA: TGTGCCAGCAGCGGCCACAGGGGGAGCACAGATACGCAGTATTTT

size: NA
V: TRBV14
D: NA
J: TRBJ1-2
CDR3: CASSRQGPYGYTF
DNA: TGTGCCAGCAGCCGCCAGGGCCCTTATGGCTACACCTTC

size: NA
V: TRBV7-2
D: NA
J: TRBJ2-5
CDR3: CASSPLTETQYF
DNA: TGTGCCAGCAGCCCCCTTACGGAGACCCAGTACTTC

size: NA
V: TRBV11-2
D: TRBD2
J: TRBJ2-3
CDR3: CASSFILRTRGTDTQYF
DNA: TGTGCCAGCAGCTTTATTCTCCGGACTAGGGGCACAGATACGCAGTATTTT

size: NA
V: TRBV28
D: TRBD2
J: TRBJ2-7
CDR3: CASRPLAGEQYF
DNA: TGTGCCAGCAGACCCTTAGCGGGGGAGCAGTACTTC

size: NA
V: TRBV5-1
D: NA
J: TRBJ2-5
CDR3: CASSFGGPRQETQYF
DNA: TGCGCCAGCAGCTTCGGTGGTCCTCGACAAGAGACCCAGTACTTC

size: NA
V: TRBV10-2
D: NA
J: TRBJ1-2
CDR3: CASSDGHGAANYGYTF
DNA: TGCGCCAGCAGTGATGGCCACGGAGCGGCTAACTATGGCTACACCTTC

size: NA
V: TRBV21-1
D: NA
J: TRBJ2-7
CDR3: CASSKWVSYEQYF
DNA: TGTGCCAGCAGCAAGTGGGTCTCCTACGAGCAGTACTTC

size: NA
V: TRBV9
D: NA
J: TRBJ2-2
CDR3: CASSVVGGELFF
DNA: TGTGCCAGCAGCGTAGTAGGAGGGGAGCTGTTTTTT

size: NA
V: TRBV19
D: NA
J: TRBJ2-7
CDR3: CATGGRYEQYF
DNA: TGTGCCACAGGTGGTCGCTACGAGCAGTACTTC

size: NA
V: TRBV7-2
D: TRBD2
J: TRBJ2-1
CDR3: CASSLVSGNNEQFF
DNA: TGTGCCAGCAGCTTAGTTAGCGGGAACAATGAGCAGTTCTTC

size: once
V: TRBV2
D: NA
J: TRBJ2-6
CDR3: CASSESGIGANVLTF
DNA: TGTGCCAGCAGTGAATCAGGGATAGGGGCCAACGTCCTGACTTTC

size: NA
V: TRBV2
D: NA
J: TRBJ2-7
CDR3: CASIPPDRSSYEQYF
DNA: TGTGCCAGCATCCCCCCCGACAGATCCTCCTACGAGCAGTACTTC

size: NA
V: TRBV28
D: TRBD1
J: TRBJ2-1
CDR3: CASTLQGAGEQFF
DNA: TGTGCCAGCACCCTCCAGGGGGCAGGGGAGCAGTTCTTC

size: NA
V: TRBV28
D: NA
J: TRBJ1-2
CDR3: CASSWTDSYGYTF
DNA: TGTGCCAGCAGTTGGACAGACAGCTATGGCTACACCTTC

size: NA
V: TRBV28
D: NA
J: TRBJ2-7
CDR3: CASSARQKGRYEQYF
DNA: TGTGCCAGCAGTGCACGACAGAAGGGTCGCTACGAGCAGTACTTC

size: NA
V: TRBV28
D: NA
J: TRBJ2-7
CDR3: CASSLRAGAYEQYF
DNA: TGTGCCAGCAGTTTACGGGCAGGGGCCTACGAGCAGTACTTC

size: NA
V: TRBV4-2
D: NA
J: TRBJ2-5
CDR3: CASSQDRAGQETQYF
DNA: TGTGCCAGCAGCCAAGATAGGGCAGGACAAGAGACCCAGTACTTC

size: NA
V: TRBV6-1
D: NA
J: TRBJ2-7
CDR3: CAAGSHPAYEQYF
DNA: TGTGCCGCCGGCTCGCACCCCGCCTACGAGCAGTACTTC

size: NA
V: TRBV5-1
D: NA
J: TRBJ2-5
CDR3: CASSSRPKTQETQYF
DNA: TGCGCCAGCAGCTCAAGGCCAAAGACCCAAGAGACCCAGTACTTC

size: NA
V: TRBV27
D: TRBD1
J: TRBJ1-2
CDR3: CASRTPTGPYGYTF
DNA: TGTGCCAGCAGAACCCCGACAGGGCCCTATGGCTACACCTTC

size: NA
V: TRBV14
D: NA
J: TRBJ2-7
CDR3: CASRGYEQYF
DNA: TGTGCCAGCAGGGGTTACGAGCAGTACTTC

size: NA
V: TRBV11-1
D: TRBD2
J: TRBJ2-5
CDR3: CASSFGTSENQETQYF
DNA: TGTGCCAGCAGTTTCGGGACTAGCGAAAATCAAGAGACCCAGTACTTC